The 12 T cell receptor beta chains in this list originate from one sample, sequenced in a study of molecular identifiers for immune sequencing clone quantification. TCRdb reprocessed the PCR reads via MiXCR and lists one record per CDR3 protein. This sample has some 35,000 distinct CDR3 sequences; approximately 19% occur once, and the top ten carry 0.9% to 1.2%. Sequenced input: naive CD8+ T cells from blood, with Jurkat cell RNA spiked in. Subset noted: FACS-sorted CD8+CD4-CCR7+CD45RA+ naive T cells. The source is a human donor in good health. Some libraries in this study had Jurkat cell RNA spiked in.

To note about this clonotype: The junction departs from germline at one end; a sequencing error may be responsible. This chain joins TRBV7-9 and TRBJ1-4; TRBD1 aligns across 9 bases. The CDR3 loop spans 15 amino acids. The germline V gene has CDR1 SEHNR and CDR2 FQNEAQ (reference sequence). In DNA form, the CDR3 reads TGTGCCAGCAGCTTAACGGGACAGGGAAATGAAGAACTGTTTTTT. This sequence encodes CASSLTGQGNEELFF.

This chain connects TRBV19 to TRBJ2-2, with D possibly matching TRBD1 (5 bases). This CDR3 has 14 amino acids. Trimming stripped 7 bases from V and 7 bases from J, with 16 bases between. Germline CDR1 and CDR2: LNHDA and SQIVND (reference sequence). The CDR3 sequence is CASTRVGRNGELFF. In nucleotides, the CDR3 is TGTGCCAGTACCAGGGTAGGCAGGAACGGGGAGCTGTTTTTT.

This clonotype occurred many times. The chain joins TRBV30 to TRBJ2-7, with 8 bases identical to TRBD2. V was pared by 4 bases and J by 3 bases, with 8 bases of the junction left unmatched. The CDR3 length is 14 residues. Germline V gives CDR1 GTSNPN, CDR2 SVGIG (reference sequence). CDR3: CAWTQRGYLYEQYF. CDR3 sequence (DNA): TGTGCCTGGACGCAGCGGGGGTACCTCTACGAGCAGTACTTC.

At least ten counts were recorded for this clonotype. The chain recombines TRBV4-1 with TRBJ1-2, with 7 bases identical to TRBD1. The CDR3 is made up of 16 amino acids. CDR1 is MGHRA and CDR2 is YSYEKL in the germline V gene. V was clipped by 0 bases and J by 8 bases; unmatched bases: 12. DNA of the CDR3: TGCGCCAGCAGCCAAGAAGTTAGGACAGGAATTAGCGGCTACACCTTC. Translating it yields CASSQEVRTGISGYTF.

This clonotype was seen at least ten times. V gene TRBV12-3 or TRBV12-4 combines with J gene TRBJ2-5, with 7 bases that match TRBD1. The CDR3 length is 15 residues. The J segment lost 3 bases and the V segment lost 1 base, leaving 5 bases of the junction unmatched. CDR3 protein: CASSLVLGGEETQYF. CDR3 coding DNA: TGTGCCAGCAGTTTAGTCTTAGGGGGCGAAGAGACCCAGTACTTC.

The genes are TRBV20-1 and TRBJ1-3; 9 bases are shared with TRBD1. Germline V gene data show CDR1 as DFQATT and CDR2 as SNEGSKA (reference sequence). The trim removed 1 base at V and 2 bases at J, leaving 3 bases unmatched. The CDR3 is 15 amino acids. In DNA form, the CDR3 reads TGCAGTGCTAGAGGGACAGGGGTCCCTGGAAACACCATATATTTT. This codes for CSARGTGVPGNTIYF.

This clonotype has ten or more counts. The chain couples TRBV7-2 to TRBJ2-7; D is perhaps TRBD2 (6 bases). CDR3 length: 15 residues. Germline V gives CDR1 SGHTA, CDR2 FQGNSA. V was trimmed by 1 base and J by 0 bases, leaving 10 bases between them. CDR3 sequence (DNA): TGTGCCAGCAGCTTAGAGGGACTGATCTCCTACGAGCAGTACTTC. It is translated as CASSLEGLISYEQYF.

Many counts were recorded for this clonotype. The chain recombines TRBV12-3 or TRBV12-4 with TRBJ2-2; D might be TRBD1 (6 bases). The CDR3 is 15 residues long. Trimming pared 5 bases from V and 1 base from J, leaving 11 bases between. The CDR3 coding sequence is TGTGCCAGCAGTCCAGGGGACCTGAACACCGGGGAGCTGTTTTTT. Translated, it gives CASSPGDLNTGELFF.

This clonotype was detected many times. V and J are TRBV7-2 and TRBJ1-4; unclear D gene. The CDR3 runs 16 residues. In germline, CDR1 is SGHTA, CDR2 FQGNSA. Trimming left V 2 bases short and J 8 bases short, with 18 bases between. The CDR3 DNA follows: TGTGCCAGCAGCTTATTATGGAGCGGGAGTGGGGAAAAACTGTTTTTT. Protein product: CASSLLWSGSGEKLFF.

This rearrangement joins TRBV27 to TRBJ2-7, with D possibly matching TRBD1 (6 bases). CDR1 is MNHEY, CDR2 SMNVEV, per germline (reference sequence). The CDR3 is made up of 13 amino acids. Trimming pared 6 bases from V and 3 bases from J, leaving 12 bases between. CDR3 sequence reads: CASSEGHYYEQYF. The CDR3 region has the DNA TGTGCCAGCAGCGAGGGACACTACTACGAGCAGTACTTC.

This clonotype was detected many times. This rearrangement joins TRBV3-1 to TRBJ2-5, with D perhaps TRBD2 (6 bases). CDR3 length: 15 amino acids. The germline gives CDR1 LGHDT, CDR2 YNNKEL (reference sequence). Trimming took 4 bases from V and 2 from J, leaving 14 bases between them. In DNA, the CDR3 is TGTGCCAGCAGCCCCCTATGGGGGGAGCAAGAGACCCAGTACTTC. This encodes CASSPLWGEQETQYF.

Turning to this clonotype: With a much larger clone just one base away, this may be a read error. The chain has TRBV9 and TRBJ2-3; D uncertain. Per the germline V gene, CDR1 is SGDLS and CDR2 is YYNGEE. The CDR3 totals 16 residues. In DNA, the CDR3 is TGTGCCAGCAGCGTAGAAGGCGGTCTATCCACAGATACGCGGTATTTT. Protein product: CASSVEGGLSTDTRYF.